This T cell receptor beta chain was observed in a study of type 1 and type 2 diabetes patients. Amplification started from genomic DNA. Multiplex PCR with 30 forward and 13 reverse primers amplified the TCR beta CDR3. MiXCR was run by TCRdb on the multiplex PCR reads, yielding one entry per CDR3 protein. The data show a few hundred thousand distinct CDR3 sequences, roughly 50% seen once. This clonotype appeared many times. V lost 8 bases and J 2 bases, leaving 15 bases between the germline ends. In germline, CDR1 is SNHLY, CDR2 FYNNEI. The CDR3 sequence is 14 residues long. The chain combines TRBV2 with TRBJ2-5; TRBD2 is a possible D gene (6 bases). The sample taken for sequencing was peripheral blood mononuclear cells (PBMCs). The clonotype comes from a man aged 18 to 30 with type 2 diabetes. For the CDR3, the DNA is TGTGCCAGCCGAAGGAGCGGACTACAAGAGACCCAGTACTTC. It translates to CASRRSGLQETQYF.